Each of the 22 T cell receptor beta chains below was sequenced from the same sample in a study of shared clonotypes between healthy human individuals (dated by TCRdb to 2020 to 2021). The library was obtained by the immunoSEQ multiplex PCR assay. As stored in TCRdb, this immuneACCESS dataset retains in-frame rearrangements with V and J assigned. A fraction of the clones does not appear; measured against another copy, unresolved V genes explain less than half of the discrepancy, and the remainder lacks a known reason. A total of approximately 1,500,000 clones appear in this sample, 95% to 99% of them only once. The ten largest account for about 0.45% of the sample. Sequencing input: naive CD4+ T cells sorted from blood. Interpreted using the paper, the cell subset or site label stands for: CD45RA+ positively selected. These receptors originate from a man younger than 45 in good health.

The chain couples TRBV10-2 to TRBJ2-3, with D hard to call. In germline, CDR1 is WSHSY, CDR2 SAAADI. The CDR3 has 15 residues. V was clipped by 11 bases and J by 0 bases, with 18 bases between them. The CDR3 is CAALDAPTSTDTQYF. The CDR3 DNA reads as TGCGCCGCGCTTGATGCCCCCACTAGCACAGATACGCAGTATTTT.

This chain links TRBV2 with TRBJ1-1, with 7 bases identical to TRBD1. This CDR3 has 15 residues. V was clipped by 4 bases and J by 1 base; unmatched bases: 6. Per germline, CDR1 SNHLY and CDR2 FYNNEI. The CDR3 spells CASSGRGSPNTEAFF. The CDR3 coding sequence is TGTGCCAGCAGTGGCAGGGGGTCCCCGAACACTGAAGCTTTCTTT.

Turning to this clone: Other nucleotide sequences from this sample produce the same CDR3. V gene TRBV5-1 combines with J gene TRBJ2-1, with a tentative D call TRBD2 (6 bases). CDR3 length: 12 amino acids. V shed 5 bases and J shed 10 bases, with 13 bases lying between them. CDR1 SGHRS and CDR2 YFSETQ come from the germline V gene. The DNA of the CDR3 is TGCGCCAGCAGTTCAGGAGGGCGGGAGCAGTTCTTC. Translated: CASSSGGREQFF.

The chain has TRBV2 and TRBJ1-5; D is unclear. V was pared by 2 bases and J by 5 bases, with 10 bases between. CDR1 and CDR2 (germline): SNHLY, FYNNEI. The CDR3 covers 14 residues. The CDR3: CASSERLVHQPQHF. CDR3 sequence (DNA): TGTGCCAGCAGTGAAAGGCTGGTGCATCAGCCCCAGCATTTT.

The chain joins TRBV7-9 to TRBJ2-4, with 14 bases matching TRBD2. Trimming removed 4 bases from V and 2 bases from J; junction bases left unmatched: 7. The CDR3 runs 18 residues. Germline V gene sequence: CDR1 SEHNR, CDR2 FQNEAQ (reference sequence). The CDR3 DNA sequence: TGTGCCAGCAGCTCCGGGACTAGCGGGAGCCTTCCCAAAAACATTCAGTACTTC. It translates to CASSSGTSGSLPKNIQYF.

This chain connects TRBV4-1 to TRBJ2-1; 8 positions match TRBD2. Per the germline V gene, CDR1 is MGHRA and CDR2 is YSYEKL. This CDR3 comprises 13 residues. Trimming took 3 bases from V and 12 from J; bases not matched to a gene: 7. The CDR3 DNA is TGCGCCAGCAGCCAGGCCGGGACTAGTGGGCAGTTCTTC. It translates to CASSQAGTSGQFF.

The rearrangement joins TRBV18 to TRBJ2-1; 9 positions match TRBD2. Germline V gene data show CDR1 as KGHSH and CDR2 as LQKENI. Trimming took 3 bases from V and 3 from J; bases not matched to a gene: 3. The CDR3 spans 15 residues. The CDR3 here is CASSPSGSYYNEQFF. The DNA for the CDR3 is TGTGCCAGCTCACCTAGCGGGAGTTACTACAATGAGCAGTTCTTC.

The rearrangement joins TRBV5-1 to TRBJ2-7; tentative D call: TRBD1 (7 bases). Trimming left V 0 bases short and J 2 bases short, with 15 bases between. CDR1 is SGHRS and CDR2 is YFSETQ in the germline V gene. The CDR3 extends over 16 amino acids. The CDR3 spells CASSLVGGTVPYEQYF. The CDR3 DNA reads as TGCGCCAGCAGCTTGGTAGGAGGGACAGTACCCTACGAGCAGTACTTC.

As DNA, the CDR3 is TGTGCCAGCAGCTTAGCCCGGACAGGGGAGGTGGATGAAAAACTGTTTTTT. Amino acids: CASSLARTGEVDEKLFF. The V gene is TRBV7-9, the J gene TRBJ1-4, with 9 nucleotides matching TRBD1. Looked up from germline, CDR1 is SEHNR and CDR2 is FQNEAQ (reference sequence). V lost 0 bases and J lost 6; bases outside the gene matches: 8. This CDR3 has 17 residues. Combining the CDR3 with reference TRBV7-9 and TRBJ1-4 gives the whole variable domain DTGVSQNPRHKITKRGQNVTFRCDPISEHNRLYWYRQTLGQGPEFLTYFQNEAQLEKSRLLSDRFSAERPKGSFSTLEIQRTEQGDSAMYLCASSLARTGEVDEKLFFGSGTQLSVL.

This chain links TRBV7-6 with TRBJ2-1; weak D call: TRBD2 (5 bases). The CDR3 runs 20 residues. From germline, CDR1 is SGHVS and CDR2 FNYEAQ. Trimming removed 4 bases from V and 0 bases from J, with 25 bases in between. CDR3 sequence: CASSSVLLGETISSYNEQFF. CDR3 in DNA: TGTGCCAGCAGCTCGGTGCTACTTGGGGAGACCATAAGCTCCTACAATGAGCAGTTCTTC.

The gene calls are TRBV6-1 and TRBJ2-2, with a possible D match to TRBD1 (5 bases). The CDR3 is made up of 15 amino acids. Trimming left V 3 bases short and J 2 bases short, with 10 bases between. Germline V gene lookup returns CDR1 MNHNS and CDR2 SASEGT. The CDR3 loop is CASSERQINTGELFF. The CDR3 nucleotides are TGTGCCAGCAGTGAGAGACAGATAAACACCGGGGAGCTGTTTTTT.

The chain has TRBV5-1 and TRBJ1-2, with D perhaps TRBD1 (5 bases). There are 17 residues in the CDR3. V was shortened by 4 bases and J by 3 bases, with 22 bases between the two germline ends. Per germline, CDR1 SGHRS and CDR2 YFSETQ. CDR3 sequence reads: CASSGLGRDPMDYGYTF. The CDR3 DNA reads TGCGCCAGCAGCGGACTGGGGCGGGATCCTATGGACTATGGCTACACCTTC.

The CDR3 coding sequence is TGTGCCAGCAGCCCTCGACAGGGTAATGAAAAACTGTTTTTT. Its protein is CASSPRQGNEKLFF. The chain uses TRBV7-9 and TRBJ1-4, with 7 bases fitting TRBD1. The V gene end was trimmed by 5 bases and the J gene end by 4 bases; junction bases not matched to a gene: 4. Germline V gene lookup returns CDR1 SEHNR and CDR2 FQNEAQ (reference sequence). The CDR3 sequence is 14 residues long.

The rearrangement uses TRBV18 and TRBJ2-7, with TRBD1 identical over 8 bases. CDR3 length: 15 amino acids. Looked up from germline, CDR1 is KGHSH and CDR2 is LQKENI. V lost 3 bases to trimming and J lost 4 bases; unmatched junction nucleotides: 8. CDR3 region: CASSPGRGHGYEQYF. The DNA of the CDR3 is TGTGCCAGCTCACCCGGCAGGGGGCATGGATACGAGCAGTACTTC. Using reference TRBV18 and TRBJ2-7 for the parts outside the CDR3, the full variable domain is NAGVMQNPRHLVRRRGQEARLRCSPMKGHSHVYWYRQLPEEGLKFMVYLQKENIIDESGMPKERFSAEFPKEGPSILRIQQVVRGDSAAYFCASSPGRGHGYEQYFGPGTRLTVT.

The chain uses TRBV9 and TRBJ2-1; no definite D call. Trimming removed 3 bases from V and 8 bases from J, with 12 bases in between. This CDR3 has 13 amino acids. CDR1 SGDLS and CDR2 YYNGEE come from the germline V gene. CDR3 nucleotides: TGTGCCAGCAGCGCTGGTCAGAGCGATGAGCAGTTCTTC. It is translated as CASSAGQSDEQFF.

This chain joins TRBV6-8 and TRBJ2-7, with 9 bases fitting TRBD1. V shed 0 bases and J 2 bases; nucleotides not matched to a gene: 5. CDR1 and CDR2 from the germline V gene are MNHGY and SAAAGT. There are 16 residues in the CDR3. DNA of the CDR3: TGTGCCAGCAGTTACTCTCGGGACAGGGCAGCCTACGAGCAGTACTTC. Amino acids: CASSYSRDRAAYEQYF.

The rearrangement links TRBV9 to TRBJ2-1, with D unresolved. Trimming pared 0 bases from V and 0 bases from J, leaving 10 bases between. The germline CDR1 and CDR2 sequences are SGDLS and YYNGEE. The CDR3 has 16 amino acids. The CDR3 region is CASSVVGLSSYNEQFF. As DNA, the CDR3 is TGTGCCAGCAGCGTAGTAGGCCTAAGCTCCTACAATGAGCAGTTCTTC. The whole variable domain, filled in from reference TRBV9 and TRBJ2-1, reads DSGVTQTPKHLITATGQRVTLRCSPRSGDLSVYWYQQSLDQGLQFLIQYYNGEERAKGNILERFSAQQFPDLHSELNLSSLELGDSALYFCASSVVGLSSYNEQFFGPGTRLTVL.

V usage is TRBV27 and J usage is TRBJ2-7; weak D call: TRBD2 (6 bases). The CDR3 sequence is 15 residues long. V lost 5 bases and J lost 3, with 17 bases in between. Germline V gene data show CDR1 as MNHEY and CDR2 as SMNVEV (reference sequence). CDR3 loop: CASSTGRTGVYEQYF. The DNA of the CDR3 is TGTGCCAGCAGTACCGGACGGACGGGAGTCTACGAGCAGTACTTC.

This chain links TRBV2 with TRBJ1-1; tentatively, D is TRBD1 (5 bases). The V gene's germline CDR1 is SNHLY and CDR2 FYNNEI. The CDR3 consists of 13 residues. Trimming took 6 bases from V and 4 from J, leaving 12 bases between them. CDR3 loop: CASRWGLGTEAFF. In nucleotides, the CDR3 is TGTGCCAGCAGGTGGGGGTTAGGCACTGAAGCTTTCTTT.

V usage is TRBV18 and J usage is TRBJ2-2; unclear D gene. In germline, CDR1 is KGHSH, CDR2 LQKENI. The CDR3 has 14 residues. The V gene lost 5 bases and the J gene lost 5 bases, with 12 bases spanning the gap. The CDR3 coding sequence is TGTGCCAGCTCATCTTTGACCCAAACCGGGGAGCTGTTTTTT. This translates into CASSSLTQTGELFF.

The rearrangement uses TRBV7-8 and TRBJ2-5; perhaps TRBD2 as D (6 bases). Between the trimmed V and J ends, which lost 1 base and 1 base, there was a span of 10 bases. CDR1 and CDR2 from the germline V gene are SGHVS and FQNEAQ. The CDR3 is 15 amino acids. The CDR3: CASSLGGLPQETQYF. DNA for the CDR3: TGTGCCAGCAGCTTAGGGGGACTTCCCCAAGAGACCCAGTACTTC.

The rearrangement joins TRBV7-9 to TRBJ2-1; 7 nucleotides align to TRBD1. This CDR3 is built from 18 residues. Unmatched junction bases numbered 14, after V lost 2 bases and J lost 4 bases. Germline V gene lookup returns CDR1 SEHNR and CDR2 FQNEAQ (reference sequence). The CDR3 is CASSLLAGDRASYNEQFF. The DNA of the CDR3 is TGTGCCAGCAGCTTACTTGCGGGCGACAGGGCGTCTTACAATGAGCAGTTCTTC.